One sample yielded the 21 T cell receptor beta chains listed below, sequenced in a study of T-cell memory formation after mild COVID-19. TCRdb reprocessed the 5' RACE reads with MiXCR, giving one entry per CDR3 protein. The profile covers hundreds of thousands of distinct CDR3 sequences, with 25% to 30% appearing a single time and 13% taken by the ten largest. Sequenced input: PBMCs or a T cell subset sorted from them (not recorded which). The source is an adult woman who had mild COVID-19 (a few samples of this study predate the infection). Cell type and time point are not known.

This clonotype appeared a few times. This sequence joins TRBV6-2 or TRBV6-3 and TRBJ2-2; no clear D gene. This CDR3 region has 13 residues. Deletions cut 7 bases from V and 8 bases from J, with 14 bases between. Germline CDR1 MNHEY, CDR2 SVGEGT. CDR3: CASTDRFTGELFF. CDR3 nucleotides: TGTGCCAGCACGGACCGTTTTACGGGGGAGCTGTTTTTT.

This clonotype was detected only once. This sequence joins TRBV5-1 and TRBJ2-5; D is perhaps TRBD1 or TRBD2 (6 bases each). The germline V gene encodes CDR1 SGHRS and CDR2 YFSETQ. The V gene lost 1 base and the J gene lost 7 bases, with 17 bases spanning the gap. The CDR3 contains 15 residues. This CDR3 is CASSLSGAGSGTQYF. CDR3 coding DNA: TGCGCCAGCAGCTTGTCGGGGGCCGGGTCGGGGACCCAGTACTTC.

The V call is TRBV5-1, the J call TRBJ1-1, with no clear D. Trimming shortened V by 6 bases and J by 3 bases, and 12 bases separated the two germline ends. This CDR3 contains 13 residues. Looked up from germline, CDR1 is SGHRS and CDR2 is YFSETQ. The CDR3 DNA follows: TGCGCCAGCACGAAGGGTGGGGACACTGAAGCTTTCTTT. Translated: CASTKGGDTEAFF.

V is TRBV20-1 and J is TRBJ2-3; 11 nucleotides line up with TRBD2. V shed 1 base, J shed 1 base, and the junction held 4 bases outside the gene matches. Germline V gene lookup returns CDR1 DFQATT and CDR2 SNEGSKA (reference sequence). The CDR3 length is 16 residues. The CDR3 reads CSARALGLAGTDTQYF. DNA of the CDR3: TGCAGTGCTAGAGCCCTGGGACTAGCGGGCACAGATACGCAGTATTTT.

The chain links TRBV7-9 to TRBJ2-2; D is unresolved. The CDR3 has 16 amino acids. CDR1 is SEHNR and CDR2 is FQNEAQ in the germline V gene (reference sequence). V was trimmed by 5 bases and J by 5 bases, leaving 18 bases between them. CDR3 coding DNA: TGTGCCAGCAGCACCCGTGGGCCAGTGGGGACCGGGGAGCTGTTTTTT. It encodes CASSTRGPVGTGELFF.

This clonotype was counted a few times. V gene TRBV5-6 combines with J gene TRBJ2-5; D possibly uses TRBD1 or TRBD2 (5 bases each). The CDR3 spans 14 residues. CDR1 is SGHDT and CDR2 is YYEEEE in the germline V gene. Trimming left V 0 bases short and J 4 bases short, with 10 bases between. The CDR3 coding sequence is TGTGCCAGCAGCTTGGCCCGAGGGGTAGAGACCCAGTACTTC. Its protein product is CASSLARGVETQYF.

This clonotype turned up a few times. The DNA of the CDR3 is TGTGCCAGCAGCTCACCGGACAGAGGCGTCTCCTACGAGCAGTACTTC. It is translated as CASSSPDRGVSYEQYF. The chain links TRBV7-6 to TRBJ2-7; a possible D gene is TRBD1 (6 bases). Germline lookup yields CDR1 SGHVS and CDR2 FNYEAQ. The CDR3 totals 16 residues. Trimming removed 4 bases from V and 0 bases from J, with 16 bases in between.

This clonotype was seen only a few times. The genes are TRBV7-9 and TRBJ2-5, with no clear D. CDR1 SEHNR and CDR2 FQNEAQ come from the germline V gene (reference sequence). The CDR3 extends over 14 amino acids. Trimming cost V 4 bases and J 5 bases, with 14 bases left between them. The CDR3 loop is CASSSLYRRETQYF. CDR3 sequence (DNA): TGTGCCAGCAGCTCCTTATATAGGCGGGAGACCCAGTACTTC.

The chain joins TRBV6-5 to TRBJ2-7; 8 positions agree with TRBD1. Germline loops: CDR1 MNHEY, CDR2 SVGAGI. The CDR3 has 13 residues. V shed 6 bases, J shed 4 bases, and the junction held 5 bases outside the gene matches. The CDR3, as DNA: TGTGCCAGCAGAAGACAGGGGATGTACGAGCAGTACTTC. As protein: CASRRQGMYEQYF.

This clonotype was detected a few times. The CDR3 DNA reads TGTGCCAGCAGCACTCTCGTGGGAGCCTCGTATACGCAGTATTTT. Translating gives CASSTLVGASYTQYF. V gene TRBV7-8 combines with J gene TRBJ2-3; a possible D gene is TRBD2 (5 bases). The CDR3 is made up of 15 amino acids. Germline CDR1 and CDR2: SGHVS and FQNEAQ. With 5 bases removed from V and 7 bases from J, the gap between germline ends came to 19 bases.

This clonotype has just a few counts. V is TRBV9 and J is TRBJ2-1; 11 bases align to TRBD2. The V gene end was trimmed by 0 bases and the J gene end by 5 bases; junction bases not matched to a gene: 4. CDR3 length equals 16 residues. Per the germline V gene, CDR1 is SGDLS and CDR2 is YYNGEE. The CDR3 region is CASSVDRLAGNNEQFF. CDR3 in DNA: TGTGCCAGCAGCGTAGATCGACTAGCGGGGAACAATGAGCAGTTCTTC.

The J gene is TRBJ2-1, the V gene TRBV2; tentatively, D is TRBD1 or TRBD2 (5 bases each). Deletions cut 3 bases from V and 8 bases from J, with 8 bases between. The CDR3 consists of 12 residues. Germline V gene data show CDR1 as SNHLY and CDR2 as FYNNEI. CDR3 protein: CASSDVGDEQFF. CDR3 nucleotides: TGTGCCAGCAGTGATGTGGGGGATGAGCAGTTCTTC.

The chain combines TRBV14 with TRBJ2-1; 9 bases fit TRBD1. With V trimmed by 4 bases and J by 7 bases, 11 bases remained unmatched. CDR3 length equals 16 residues. CDR1 is SGHDN, CDR2 FVKESK, per germline. CDR3 sequence: CASSPRDRTGVNEQFF. DNA for the CDR3: TGTGCCAGCAGCCCCAGGGATAGGACAGGGGTTAATGAGCAGTTCTTC.

The J gene is TRBJ2-1, the V gene TRBV14, with 7 bases that match TRBD2. The CDR3 is made up of 15 amino acids. The germline CDR1 and CDR2 sequences are SGHDN and FVKESK. V lost 1 base, J lost 0 bases, and 0 bases stayed unmatched. Here the CDR3 reads CASSQGTSSYNEQFF. CDR3 in DNA: TGTGCCAGCAGCCAAGGGACTAGCTCCTACAATGAGCAGTTCTTC.

This clonotype was observed many times. The rearrangement links TRBV20-1 to TRBJ2-2; D gene uncertain. The germline V and J ends were trimmed by 4 bases and 0 bases, with 6 bases remaining between them. The CDR3 has 13 amino acids. Germline V lookup: CDR1 DFQATT, CDR2 SNEGSKA (reference sequence). Here the CDR3 reads CSAIHTNTGELFF. The CDR3 nucleotides read TGCAGTGCTATCCATACGAACACCGGGGAGCTGTTTTTT.

This chain joins TRBV12-3 or TRBV12-4 and TRBJ2-6, with unresolved D. Trimming pared 5 bases from V and 1 base from J, leaving 18 bases between. This CDR3 contains 18 residues. CDR3 loop: CASSARHGRSSGANVLTF. CDR3 DNA: TGTGCCAGCAGTGCACGACACGGTAGGAGTTCTGGGGCCAACGTCCTGACTTTC.

This clonotype was seen only a few times. This rearrangement joins TRBV5-1 to TRBJ2-5, with TRBD1 matching over 7 bases. Losses at the gene ends were 1 base for V and 1 base for J; bases not matched to a gene: 7. The CDR3 totals 16 residues. In germline, CDR1 is SGHRS, CDR2 YFSETQ. In nucleotides, the CDR3 is TGCGCCAGCAGCTTGCTGAGGGACAGTGGCCAAGAGACCCAGTACTTC. This translates into CASSLLRDSGQETQYF.

This clonotype showed up just a few times. The genes are TRBV7-8 and TRBJ2-2, with TRBD1 identical over 8 bases. CDR1 is SGHVS, CDR2 FQNEAQ, per germline. The CDR3 length is 16 residues. V lost 0 bases and J lost 3; bases outside the gene matches: 3. The CDR3 loop reads CASSLAGTGYTGELFF. The CDR3 nucleotides read TGTGCCAGCAGCTTAGCCGGGACAGGTTACACCGGGGAGCTGTTTTTT.

CDR3 in DNA: TGTGCCAGCAGCTCGGACCCCTCCTACGAGCAGTACTTC. It codes for CASSSDPSYEQYF. The V call is TRBV9, the J call TRBJ2-7; D uncertain. Trimming left V 4 bases short and J 0 bases short, with 8 bases between. The CDR3 totals 13 residues. Germline loops: CDR1 SGDLS, CDR2 YYNGEE. Together with reference TRBV9 and TRBJ2-7, the CDR3 gives the full variable domain: DSGVTQTPKHLITATGQRVTLRCSPRSGDLSVYWYQQSLDQGLQFLIQYYNGEERAKGNILERFSAQQFPDLHSELNLSSLELGDSALYFCASSSDPSYEQYFGPGTRLTVT.

This clonotype appeared many times. J is TRBJ2-3 and V is TRBV7-2; no definite D call. Germline loops: CDR1 SGHTA, CDR2 FQGNSA. CDR3 length: 12 residues. The ends were cut back, 5 bases at V and 7 bases at J, with 10 bases in the middle. CDR3 residues: CASSPDRNTQYF. In DNA, the CDR3 is TGTGCCAGCAGCCCCGATCGCAATACGCAGTATTTT.

This chain connects TRBV18 to TRBJ1-1, with D unclear. Germline V gives CDR1 KGHSH, CDR2 LQKENI. V dropped 8 bases and J dropped 1 base, with 8 bases sitting between them. This CDR3 is built from 12 residues. This chain's CDR3 is CASIASNTEAFF. The CDR3, as DNA: TGTGCCAGCATCGCCTCGAACACTGAAGCTTTCTTT.